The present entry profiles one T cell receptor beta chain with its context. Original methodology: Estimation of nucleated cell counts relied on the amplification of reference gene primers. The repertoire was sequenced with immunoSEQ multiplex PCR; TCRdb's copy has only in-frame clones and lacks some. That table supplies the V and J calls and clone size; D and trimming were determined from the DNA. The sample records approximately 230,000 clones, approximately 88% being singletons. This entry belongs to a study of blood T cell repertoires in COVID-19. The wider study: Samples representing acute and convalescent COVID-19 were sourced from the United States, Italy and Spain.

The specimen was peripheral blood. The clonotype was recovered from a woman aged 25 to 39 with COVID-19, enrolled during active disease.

The CDR3 loop reads CASSLTLPTQYF. CDR3 DNA sequence: TGTGCCAGCAGCTTGACGCTACCTACGCAGTATTTT. The chain links TRBV5-8 to TRBJ2-3; D uncertain. The CDR3 spans 12 residues. CDR1 is SGHTS and CDR2 is YDEGEE in the germline V gene. The ends were cut back, 1 base at V and 8 bases at J, with 8 bases in the middle.